These T cell receptor beta chains were read from a single sample in a study of blood T cell repertoires in COVID-19. The table came from immunoSEQ multiplex PCR; TCRdb's copy has only in-frame clones and leaves some out. The table includes 30,000 to 35,000 clones, around 90% detected once. The sequenced material came from peripheral blood. The receptors here all came from a man between 65 and 85 years old with acute or convalescent COVID-19. Each CDR3 is given with its conserved first and last residue. Each record gives: J gene, V gene, clone size, D gene, CDR3 protein, CDR3 DNA. A D gene is named only where the DNA matches it firmly. Some rows mark clone size as missing; the rest say once, few, many or name a class of expanded clone.

>TRBJ1-1|TRBV11-2|few|.
CASSSQSGTEAFF
TGTGCCAGCAGCTCGCAATCGGGGACTGAAGCTTTCTTT
>TRBJ1-5|TRBV7-2|.|.
CASSRGGGTTEGGQPQHF
TGTGCCAGCAGCCGTGGGGGGGGGACCACCGAAGGGGGTCAGCCCCAGCATTTT
>TRBJ2-6|TRBV30|.|.
CAWSEFNGDLFAGANVLTF
TGTGCCTGGAGTGAATTCAACGGAGACCTCTTCGCTGGGGCCAACGTCCTGACTTTC
>TRBJ1-1|TRBV2|.|.
CASITLSGYTEAFF
TGTGCCAGCATTACTCTCTCCGGGTACACTGAAGCTTTCTTT
>TRBJ2-4|TRBV10-1|.|.
CASSELTRQGRADIQYF
TGCGCCAGCAGTGAGCTAACCCGTCAGGGCCGCGCGGACATTCAGTACTTC
>TRBJ1-2|TRBV4-2|.|.
CASSQEVGASYGYTF
TGTGCCAGCAGCCAAGAGGTGGGGGCCTCCTATGGCTACACCTTC
>TRBJ2-7|TRBV2|.|.
CATSRELSYEQYF
TGTGCCACCTCCCGGGAGTTATCCTACGAGCAGTACTTC
>TRBJ2-7|TRBV6-5|once|TRBD1
CASSYNQGASEQYF
TGTGCCAGCAGTTACAATCAGGGGGCTTCCGAGCAGTACTTC
>TRBJ2-7|TRBV6-5|.|TRBD1
CASIEPGTGFRYF
TGTGCCAGCATCGAACCAGGGACAGGGTTTAGATACTTC
>TRBJ1-6|TRBV4-2|few|TRBD1
CASSQDGPLGGSSPLHF
TGTGCCAGCAGCCAAGATGGCCCTTTAGGGGGCTCCTCACCCCTCCACTTT
>TRBJ2-1|TRBV9|.|.
CASNPAGSNSYNEQFF
TGTGCCAGCAATCCGGCGGGGTCAAACTCCTACAATGAGCAGTTCTTC